Listed below are T cell receptor beta chains from one sample, sequenced in a study of PD-L1 blockade in urothelial cancer. Some clones are missing from TCRdb's copy, which holds only in-frame ones; the method was immunoSEQ multiplex PCR. The table shows 75,000 to 90,000 clones, with around 80% occurring only once. The input for sequencing was PBMCs, taken around atezolizumab (anti-PD-L1) treatment. All receptors derive from a man in his 70s with urothelial cancer. The CDR3 runs from the conserved cysteine through the conserved F or W. The D gene is left open where the match is weak. Rows give clone size only sometimes, using once, few, many, or a class for an expanded clone.

j_gene: TRBJ2-7
abundance: once
v_gene: TRBV7-2
d_gene: TRBD2
CDR3aa: CASSDLAESSYEQYF
CDR3nt: TGTGCCAGCAGCGATCTAGCGGAGAGCTCCTACGAGCAGTACTTC

j_gene: TRBJ2-7
abundance: few
v_gene: TRBV11-1
d_gene: TRBD1
CDR3aa: CASSQRDRGPYEQYF
CDR3nt: TGTGCCAGCAGCCAGAGGGACAGGGGCCCCTACGAGCAGTACTTC

j_gene: TRBJ2-7
abundance: few
v_gene: TRBV7-2
d_gene: TRBD2
CDR3aa: CASSLGLAGGYEQYF
CDR3nt: TGTGCCAGCAGCTTGGGACTAGCGGGAGGCTACGAGCAGTACTTC

j_gene: TRBJ1-1
abundance: once
v_gene: TRBV4-2
d_gene: .
CDR3aa: CASSQDRRGEAFF
CDR3nt: TGTGCCAGCAGCCAAGACCGTAGGGGTGAAGCTTTCTTT

j_gene: TRBJ2-7
abundance: .
v_gene: TRBV5-6
d_gene: TRBD2
CDR3aa: CASSLVTSGAVYEQYF
CDR3nt: TGTGCCAGCAGCTTGGTGACTAGCGGGGCCGTCTACGAGCAGTACTTC

j_gene: TRBJ1-4
abundance: once
v_gene: TRBV2
d_gene: TRBD1
CDR3aa: CASRDREGPNEKLFF
CDR3nt: TGTGCCAGCAGGGACAGGGAAGGGCCCAATGAAAAACTGTTTTTT

j_gene: TRBJ2-7
abundance: .
v_gene: TRBV7-9
d_gene: TRBD2
CDR3aa: CASSSWTSGRSYEQYF
CDR3nt: TGTGCCAGCAGCTCCTGGACTAGCGGGAGGTCTTACGAGCAGTACTTC

j_gene: TRBJ1-2
abundance: .
v_gene: TRBV6-1
d_gene: TRBD1
CDR3aa: CASSEAGQVYGYTF
CDR3nt: TGTGCCAGCAGTGAAGCGGGACAGGTCTATGGCTACACCTTC

j_gene: TRBJ1-2
abundance: .
v_gene: TRBV2
d_gene: .
CDR3aa: CASVVQRDYGYTF
CDR3nt: TGTGCCAGCGTGGTTCAGCGCGACTATGGCTACACCTTC

j_gene: TRBJ2-5
abundance: .
v_gene: TRBV7-9
d_gene: .
CDR3aa: CASSLGQFQETQYF
CDR3nt: TGTGCCAGCAGCTTAGGACAGTTTCAAGAGACCCAGTACTTC

j_gene: TRBJ2-3
abundance: .
v_gene: TRBV7-3
d_gene: TRBD2
CDR3aa: CASSLSGGADTQYF
CDR3nt: TGTGCCAGCAGCTTAAGCGGGGGGGCAGATACGCAGTATTTT

j_gene: TRBJ2-3
abundance: .
v_gene: TRBV2
d_gene: TRBD2
CDR3aa: CASSKRASGRTDTQYF
CDR3nt: TGTGCCAGCAGCAAACGGGCTAGCGGGCGCACAGATACGCAGTATTTT

j_gene: TRBJ1-2
abundance: .
v_gene: TRBV11-3
d_gene: .
CDR3aa: CASTQGVGANYGYTF
CDR3nt: TGTGCCAGCACCCAAGGGGTAGGGGCTAACTATGGCTACACCTTC

j_gene: TRBJ2-3
abundance: .
v_gene: TRBV5-1
d_gene: TRBD1
CDR3aa: CASSDLTGAVDTQYF
CDR3nt: TGCGCCAGCAGCGATCTGACAGGGGCAGTAGATACACAGTATTTT

j_gene: TRBJ1-5
abundance: .
v_gene: TRBV27
d_gene: TRBD1
CDR3aa: CASSLTGGSQPQHF
CDR3nt: TGTGCCAGCAGTTTGACAGGGGGGAGTCAGCCCCAGCATTTT

j_gene: TRBJ2-7
abundance: .
v_gene: TRBV18
d_gene: .
CDR3aa: CASSPESPRREEQYF
CDR3nt: TGTGCCAGCTCACCAGAGTCGCCTAGACGTGAAGAGCAGTACTTC

j_gene: TRBJ2-1
abundance: once
v_gene: TRBV2
d_gene: TRBD1
CDR3aa: CASRGTGNYHEQFF
CDR3nt: TGTGCCAGCAGGGGGACAGGGAATTATCATGAGCAGTTCTTC

j_gene: TRBJ1-1
abundance: .
v_gene: TRBV5-8
d_gene: TRBD1
CDR3aa: CASSAWTGRTEAFF
CDR3nt: TGTGCCAGCAGCGCCTGGACAGGGAGGACTGAAGCTTTCTTT

j_gene: TRBJ1-1
abundance: .
v_gene: TRBV5-6
d_gene: .
CDR3aa: CASSLRGGAEAFF
CDR3nt: TGTGCCAGCAGCTTGAGAGGGGGAGCTGAAGCTTTCTTT

j_gene: TRBJ1-1
abundance: few
v_gene: TRBV11-3
d_gene: TRBD1
CDR3aa: CASSPSRWGQQSEAFF
CDR3nt: TGTGCCAGCAGCCCCAGCAGGTGGGGACAGCAGAGCGAAGCTTTCTTT

j_gene: TRBJ2-5
abundance: once
v_gene: TRBV6-1
d_gene: .
CDR3aa: CASRGLAGPQETQYF
CDR3nt: TGTGCCAGCAGGGGTCTGGCGGGACCGCAAGAGACCCAGTACTTC

j_gene: TRBJ1-4
abundance: .
v_gene: TRBV4-1
d_gene: TRBD1
CDR3aa: CASSQEVAQGAFSEKLFF
CDR3nt: TGCGCCAGCAGCCAAGAGGTTGCACAGGGGGCGTTCAGTGAAAAACTGTTTTTT

j_gene: TRBJ2-2
abundance: once
v_gene: TRBV7-9
d_gene: .
CDR3aa: CASSLSQGNTGELFF
CDR3nt: TGTGCCAGCAGCTTATCACAGGGTAACACCGGGGAGCTGTTTTTT

j_gene: TRBJ2-2
abundance: .
v_gene: TRBV4-2
d_gene: TRBD1
CDR3aa: CASSQDPPGGFTGELFF
CDR3nt: TGTGCCAGCAGCCAAGATCCCCCAGGGGGCTTTACCGGGGAGCTGTTTTTT

j_gene: TRBJ2-1
abundance: once
v_gene: TRBV6-1
d_gene: .
CDR3aa: CASTREHDNEQFF
CDR3nt: TGTGCCAGCACACGGGAACACGACAATGAGCAGTTCTTC

j_gene: TRBJ2-3
abundance: few
v_gene: TRBV7-6
d_gene: TRBD2
CDR3aa: CASSQGRADTQYF
CDR3nt: TGTGCCAGCAGCCAAGGGAGGGCAGATACGCAGTATTTT

j_gene: TRBJ1-1
abundance: .
v_gene: TRBV7-2
d_gene: .
CDR3aa: CASSPTGNAEAFF
CDR3nt: TGTGCCAGCAGCCCAACAGGGAACGCTGAAGCTTTCTTT

j_gene: TRBJ2-1
abundance: .
v_gene: TRBV7-8
d_gene: .
CDR3aa: CASSPQVGGNEQFF
CDR3nt: TGTGCCAGCAGCCCCCAGGTGGGAGGCAATGAGCAGTTCTTC

j_gene: TRBJ1-2
abundance: few
v_gene: TRBV7-9
d_gene: TRBD1
CDR3aa: CASSSGQGYGYTF
CDR3nt: TGTGCCAGCAGCTCAGGACAGGGCTATGGCTACACCTTC

j_gene: TRBJ2-5
abundance: .
v_gene: TRBV2
d_gene: TRBD2
CDR3aa: CASSPSGEETQYF
CDR3nt: TGTGCCAGCAGTCCTAGCGGGGAGGAGACCCAGTACTTC

j_gene: TRBJ2-2
abundance: .
v_gene: TRBV5-1
d_gene: TRBD2
CDR3aa: CASSQIAGANTGELFF
CDR3nt: TGCGCCAGCAGCCAGATAGCGGGAGCGAACACCGGGGAGCTGTTTTTT